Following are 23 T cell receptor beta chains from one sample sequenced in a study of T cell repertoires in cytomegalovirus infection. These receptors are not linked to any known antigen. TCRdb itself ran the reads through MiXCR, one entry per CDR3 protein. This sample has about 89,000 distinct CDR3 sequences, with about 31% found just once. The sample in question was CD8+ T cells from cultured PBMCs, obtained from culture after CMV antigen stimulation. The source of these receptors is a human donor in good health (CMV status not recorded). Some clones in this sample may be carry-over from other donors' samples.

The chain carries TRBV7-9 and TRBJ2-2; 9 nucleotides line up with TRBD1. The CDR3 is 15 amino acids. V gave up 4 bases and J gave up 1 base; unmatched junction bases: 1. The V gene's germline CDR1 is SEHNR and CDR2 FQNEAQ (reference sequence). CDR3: CASSSGQGNTGELFF. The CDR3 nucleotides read TGTGCCAGCAGCTCGGGACAGGGGAACACCGGGGAGCTGTTTTTT.

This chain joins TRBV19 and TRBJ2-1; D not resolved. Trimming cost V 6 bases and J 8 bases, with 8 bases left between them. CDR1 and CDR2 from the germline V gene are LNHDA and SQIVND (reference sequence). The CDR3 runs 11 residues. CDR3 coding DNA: TGTGCCAGTAGCGGTCCTGATGAGCAGTTCTTC. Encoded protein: CASSGPDEQFF. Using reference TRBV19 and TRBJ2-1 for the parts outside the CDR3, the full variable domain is DGGITQSPKYLFRKEGQNVTLSCEQNLNHDAMYWYRQDPGQGLRLIYYSQIVNDFQKGDIAEGYSVSREKKESFPLTVTSAQKNPTAFYLCASSGPDEQFFGPGTRLTVL.

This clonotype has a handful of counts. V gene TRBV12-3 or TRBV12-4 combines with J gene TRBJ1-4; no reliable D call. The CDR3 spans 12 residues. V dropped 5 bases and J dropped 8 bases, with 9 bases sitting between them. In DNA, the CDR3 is TGTGCCAGCAGTCGGACGGTAGAAAAACTGTTTTTT. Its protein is CASSRTVEKLFF.

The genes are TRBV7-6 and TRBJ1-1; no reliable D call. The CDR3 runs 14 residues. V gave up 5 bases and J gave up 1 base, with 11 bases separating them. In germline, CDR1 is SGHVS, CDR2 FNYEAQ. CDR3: CASSPYPENTEAFF. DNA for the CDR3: TGTGCCAGCAGCCCTTATCCCGAGAACACTGAAGCTTTCTTT.

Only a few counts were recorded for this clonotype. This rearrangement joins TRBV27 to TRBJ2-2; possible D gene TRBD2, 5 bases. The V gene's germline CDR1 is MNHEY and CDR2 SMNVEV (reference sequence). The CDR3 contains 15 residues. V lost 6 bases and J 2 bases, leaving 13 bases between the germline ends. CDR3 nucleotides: TGTGCCAGCAGCACAGTGGACTCTAACACCGGGGAGCTGTTTTTT. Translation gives CASSTVDSNTGELFF.

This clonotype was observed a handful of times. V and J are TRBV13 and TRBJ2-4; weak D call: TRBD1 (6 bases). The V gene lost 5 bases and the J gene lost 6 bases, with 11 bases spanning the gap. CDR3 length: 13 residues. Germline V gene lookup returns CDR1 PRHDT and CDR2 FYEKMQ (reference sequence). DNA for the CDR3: TGTGCCAGCAGCCAGGACAGCCTAAACATTCAGTACTTC. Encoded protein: CASSQDSLNIQYF.

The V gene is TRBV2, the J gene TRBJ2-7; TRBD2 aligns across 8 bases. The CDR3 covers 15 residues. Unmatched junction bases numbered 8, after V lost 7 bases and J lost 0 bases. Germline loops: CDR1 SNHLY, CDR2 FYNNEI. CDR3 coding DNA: TGTGCCAGCAAGGGGAGCGGGGGATACTCCTACGAGCAGTACTTC. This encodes CASKGSGGYSYEQYF.

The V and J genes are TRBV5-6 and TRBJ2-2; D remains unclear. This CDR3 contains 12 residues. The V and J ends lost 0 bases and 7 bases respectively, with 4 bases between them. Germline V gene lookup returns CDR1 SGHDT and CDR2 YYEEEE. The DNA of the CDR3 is TGTGCCAGCAGCTTGGCGGACGGGGAGCTGTTTTTT. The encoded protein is CASSLADGELFF. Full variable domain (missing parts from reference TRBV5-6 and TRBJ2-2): DAGVTQSPTHLIKTRGQQVTLRCSPKSGHDTVSWYQQALGQGPQFIFQYYEEEERQRGNFPDRFSGHQFPNYSSELNVNALLLGDSALYLCASSLADGELFFGEGSRLTVL.

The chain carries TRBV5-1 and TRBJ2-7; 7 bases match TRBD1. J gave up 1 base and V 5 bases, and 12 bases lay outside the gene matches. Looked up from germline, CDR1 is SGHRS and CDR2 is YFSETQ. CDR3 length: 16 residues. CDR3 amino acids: CASRALVGTDSYEQYF. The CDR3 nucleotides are TGCGCCAGCAGGGCTTTGGTCGGGACAGATTCCTACGAGCAGTACTTC.

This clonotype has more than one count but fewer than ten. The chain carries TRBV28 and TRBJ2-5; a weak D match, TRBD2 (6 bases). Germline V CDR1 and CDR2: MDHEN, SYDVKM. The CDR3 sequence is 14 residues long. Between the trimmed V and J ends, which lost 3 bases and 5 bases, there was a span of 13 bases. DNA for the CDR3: TGTGCCAGCAGTTTCCAAATTCGGGGGGAGACCCAGTACTTC. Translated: CASSFQIRGETQYF.

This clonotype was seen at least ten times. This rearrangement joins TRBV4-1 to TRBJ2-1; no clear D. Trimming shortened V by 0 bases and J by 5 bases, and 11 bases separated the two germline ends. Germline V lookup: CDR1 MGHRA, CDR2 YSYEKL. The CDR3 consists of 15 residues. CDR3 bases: TGCGCCAGCAGCCAAGACAGACGGCCGGACAATGAGCAGTTCTTC. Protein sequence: CASSQDRRPDNEQFF.

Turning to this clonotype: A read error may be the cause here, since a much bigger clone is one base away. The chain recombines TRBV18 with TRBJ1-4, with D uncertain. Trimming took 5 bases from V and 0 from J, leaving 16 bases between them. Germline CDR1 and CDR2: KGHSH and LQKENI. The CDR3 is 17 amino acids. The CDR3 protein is CASSTLRTEATNEKLFF. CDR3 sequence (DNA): TGTGCCAGCTCAACCCTTAGGACGGAGGCAACTAATGAAAAACTGTTTTTT.

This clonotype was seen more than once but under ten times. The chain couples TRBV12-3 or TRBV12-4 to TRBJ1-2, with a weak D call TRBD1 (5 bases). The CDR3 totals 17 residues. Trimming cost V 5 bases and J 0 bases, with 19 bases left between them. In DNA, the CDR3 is TGTGCCAGCAGTCCCGCCGTCAGGGACGAAGCTAACTATGGCTACACCTTC. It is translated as CASSPAVRDEANYGYTF.

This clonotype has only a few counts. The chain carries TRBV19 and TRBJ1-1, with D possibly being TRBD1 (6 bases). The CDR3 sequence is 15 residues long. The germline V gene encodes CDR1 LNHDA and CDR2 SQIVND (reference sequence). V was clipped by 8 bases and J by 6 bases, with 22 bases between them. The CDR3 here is CASQESQGDPAEAFF. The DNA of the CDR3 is TGTGCCAGTCAGGAGTCACAGGGAGATCCCGCTGAAGCTTTCTTT.

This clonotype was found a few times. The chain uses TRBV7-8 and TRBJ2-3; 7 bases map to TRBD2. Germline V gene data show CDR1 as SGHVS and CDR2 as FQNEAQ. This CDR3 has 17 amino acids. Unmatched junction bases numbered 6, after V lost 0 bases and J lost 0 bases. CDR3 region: CASSLAATSRSTDTQYF. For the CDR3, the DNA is TGTGCCAGCAGCTTAGCGGCGACTAGCCGAAGCACAGATACGCAGTATTTT. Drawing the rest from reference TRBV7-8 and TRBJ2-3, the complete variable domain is GAGVSQSPRYKVAKRGQDVALRCDPISGHVSLFWYQQALGQGPEFLTYFQNEAQLDKSGLPSDRFFAERPEGSVSTLKIQRTQQEDSAVYLCASSLAATSRSTDTQYFGPGTRLTVL.

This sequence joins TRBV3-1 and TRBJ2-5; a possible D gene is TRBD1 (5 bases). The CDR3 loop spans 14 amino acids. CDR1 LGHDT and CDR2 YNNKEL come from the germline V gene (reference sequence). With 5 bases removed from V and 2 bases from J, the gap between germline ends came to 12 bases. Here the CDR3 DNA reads TGTGCCAGCAGCTTCCCAGGGATTCAAGAGACCCAGTACTTC. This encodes CASSFPGIQETQYF.

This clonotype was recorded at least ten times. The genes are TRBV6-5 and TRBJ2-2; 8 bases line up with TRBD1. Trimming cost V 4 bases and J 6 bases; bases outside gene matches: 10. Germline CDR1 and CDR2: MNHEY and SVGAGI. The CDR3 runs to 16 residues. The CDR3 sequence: CASSWGDRGFSGELFF. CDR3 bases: TGTGCCAGCAGTTGGGGTGACAGGGGTTTCTCCGGGGAGCTGTTTTTT.

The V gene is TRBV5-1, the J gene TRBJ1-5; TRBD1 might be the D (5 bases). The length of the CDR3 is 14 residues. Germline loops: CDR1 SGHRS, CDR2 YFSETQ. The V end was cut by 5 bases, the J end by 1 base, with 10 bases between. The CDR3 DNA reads TGCGCCAGCAGACCAGGGACCAGCAATCAGCCCCAGCATTTT. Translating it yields CASRPGTSNQPQHF.

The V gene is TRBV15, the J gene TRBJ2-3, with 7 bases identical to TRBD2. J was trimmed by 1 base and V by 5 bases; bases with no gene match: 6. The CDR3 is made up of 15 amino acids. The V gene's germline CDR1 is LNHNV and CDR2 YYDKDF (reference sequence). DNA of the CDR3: TGTGCCACCAGCTTCCGGGACTACCGCACAGATACGCAGTATTTT. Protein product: CATSFRDYRTDTQYF.

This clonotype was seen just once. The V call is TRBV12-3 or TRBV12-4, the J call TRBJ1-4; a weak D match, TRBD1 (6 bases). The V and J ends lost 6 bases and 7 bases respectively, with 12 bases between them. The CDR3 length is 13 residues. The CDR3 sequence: CASRRDIREKLFF. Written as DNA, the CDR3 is TGTGCCAGCAGACGGGACATCCGTGAAAAACTGTTTTTT.

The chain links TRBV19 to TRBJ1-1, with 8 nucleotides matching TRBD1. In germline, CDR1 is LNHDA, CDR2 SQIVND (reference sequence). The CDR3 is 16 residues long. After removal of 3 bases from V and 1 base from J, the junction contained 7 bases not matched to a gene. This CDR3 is CASSIGQGKGNTEAFF. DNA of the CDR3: TGTGCCAGTAGTATTGGACAGGGAAAAGGGAACACTGAAGCTTTCTTT.

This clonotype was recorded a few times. CDR3 nucleotides: TGTGCCAGCACCTTCTCTGGAAACACCATATATTTT. This translates into CASTFSGNTIYF. The chain uses TRBV12-3 or TRBV12-4 and TRBJ1-3; no clear D. V was cut by 7 bases and J by 0 bases, with 4 bases left in between. This CDR3 has 12 amino acids.

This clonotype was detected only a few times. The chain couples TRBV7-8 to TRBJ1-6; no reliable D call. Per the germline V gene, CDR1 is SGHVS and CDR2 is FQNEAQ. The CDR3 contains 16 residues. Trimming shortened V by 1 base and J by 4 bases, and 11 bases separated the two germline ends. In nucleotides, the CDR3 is TGTGCCAGCAGCTTAGAGGCCTGGGGTTATAATTCACCCCTCCACTTT. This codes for CASSLEAWGYNSPLHF.